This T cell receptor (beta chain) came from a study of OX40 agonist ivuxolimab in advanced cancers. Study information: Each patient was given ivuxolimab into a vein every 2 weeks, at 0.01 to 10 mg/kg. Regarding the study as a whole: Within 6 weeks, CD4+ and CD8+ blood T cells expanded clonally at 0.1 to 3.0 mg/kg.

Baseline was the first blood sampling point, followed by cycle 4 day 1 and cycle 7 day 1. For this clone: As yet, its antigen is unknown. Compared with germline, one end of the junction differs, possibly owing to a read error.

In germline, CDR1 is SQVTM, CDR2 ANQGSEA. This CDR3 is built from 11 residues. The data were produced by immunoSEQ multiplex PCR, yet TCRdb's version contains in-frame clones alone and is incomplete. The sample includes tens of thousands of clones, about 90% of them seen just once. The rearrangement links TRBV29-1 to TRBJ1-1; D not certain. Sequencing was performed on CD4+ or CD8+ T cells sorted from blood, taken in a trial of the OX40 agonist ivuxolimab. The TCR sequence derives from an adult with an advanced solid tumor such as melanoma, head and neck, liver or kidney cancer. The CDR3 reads CSIDGNTEAFF. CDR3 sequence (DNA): TGCAGCATTGATGGGAACACTGAAGCTTTCTTT.